Each of the 28 T cell receptor beta chains below was sequenced from the same sample in a study of PD-1 blockade in classical Hodgkin lymphoma. The data were produced by immunoSEQ multiplex PCR, yet TCRdb's version contains in-frame clones alone and is incomplete. The repertoire holds around 30,000 clones, with approximately 65% as singletons. Stated time point: cycle 4 day 1 (C4D1), after 6 weeks of nivolumab. Exposure to brentuximab vedotin varied, and each patient had relapsed following autologous stem cell transplantation. The starting material was peripheral blood mononuclear cells (PBMCs), obtained before the fourth cycle of nivolumab. The receptors derive from a human donor with classical Hodgkin lymphoma.

The V call is TRBV25-1, the J call TRBJ1-2, with TRBD1 identical over 7 bases. The CDR3 has 16 amino acids. Germline loops: CDR1 MGHDK, CDR2 SYGVNS. J gave up 2 bases and V 11 bases, and 17 bases lay outside the gene matches. CDR3 region: CARPQEQGYKNYGYTF. The CDR3 region has the DNA TGTGCCCGCCCCCAAGAACAGGGGTACAAGAACTATGGCTACACCTTC.

This rearrangement joins TRBV5-5 to TRBJ2-7, with no clear D. V shed 4 bases and J shed 3 bases, with 8 bases lying between them. This CDR3 has 12 residues. Germline CDR1 and CDR2: SGHKS and YYEKEE (reference sequence). The CDR3 sequence is CASSLGDYEQYF. The CDR3 DNA sequence: TGTGCCAGCAGCCTAGGAGACTACGAGCAGTACTTC.

This clone has just a few counts. J is TRBJ2-3 and V is TRBV30, with a weak D call TRBD2 (5 bases). V shed 3 bases and J shed 0 bases, with 7 bases lying between them. Germline lookup yields CDR1 GTSNPN and CDR2 SVGIG (reference sequence). The CDR3 sequence is 13 residues long. The CDR3 DNA follows: TGTGCCTGGAGCCGGGGAAGCACAGATACGCAGTATTTT. The encoded protein is CAWSRGSTDTQYF. The variable domain in full, completed from reference TRBV30 and TRBJ2-3, reads SQTIHQWPATLVQPVGSPLSLECTVEGTSNPNLYWYRQAAGRGLQLLFYSVGIGQISSEVPQNLSASRPQDRQFILSSKKLLLSDSGFYLCAWSRGSTDTQYFGPGTRLTVL.

The chain links TRBV18 to TRBJ2-7, with D tentatively TRBD1 (6 bases). The CDR3 has 14 residues. Germline-derived CDR1 and CDR2 are KGHSH and LQKENI. Trimming took 9 bases from V and 3 from J, leaving 18 bases between them. The CDR3 loop is CASSGETGNYEQYF. The CDR3 DNA reads as TGTGCCAGTTCTGGAGAGACAGGAAACTACGAGCAGTACTTC.

The chain joins TRBV7-6 to TRBJ2-3; D gene uncertain. CDR1 and CDR2 from the germline V gene are SGHVS and FNYEAQ. The CDR3 has 13 amino acids. V was pared by 4 bases and J by 2 bases, with 7 bases between. This chain's CDR3 is CASSSPNTDTQYF. CDR3 nucleotide sequence: TGTGCCAGCAGCTCCCCAAACACAGATACGCAGTATTTT.

Concerning this clone itself: A much larger clone lies a single base off, so this may be a read error. The chain couples TRBV4-1 to TRBJ1-2; D unclear. Per the germline V gene, CDR1 is MGHRA and CDR2 is YSYEKL. V lost 0 bases and J 5 bases, leaving 7 bases between the germline ends. CDR3 size: 13 residues. The CDR3 DNA reads as TGCGCCAGCAGCCAAGACGGTCGGTATGGCTACACCTTC. Its translation: CASSQDGRYGYTF.

This chain joins TRBV4-3 and TRBJ2-1; D uncertain. Trimming removed 1 base from V and 5 bases from J, with 12 bases in between. Germline values: CDR1 LGHNA, CDR2 YSLEER. This CDR3 has 15 residues. The CDR3 DNA is TGCGCCAGCAGCCAAGGCAGGTATCCCCACAATGAGCAGTTCTTC. It yields the protein CASSQGRYPHNEQFF.

This clone was detected once. The chain is built from TRBV27 and TRBJ1-1, with 8 nucleotides matching TRBD1. The CDR3 length is 14 residues. The ends lost 3 bases at V and 10 bases at J; junction bases unmatched: 10. CDR1 MNHEY and CDR2 SMNVEV come from the germline V gene (reference sequence). CDR3 sequence: CASSFQGAGFGAFF. The CDR3 nucleotides read TGTGCCAGCAGTTTTCAGGGGGCAGGGTTCGGAGCTTTCTTT.

The V and J genes are TRBV19 and TRBJ1-1, with D possibly TRBD1 on 6 matching bases. Between the trimmed V and J ends, which lost 8 bases and 2 bases, there was a span of 15 bases. The germline CDR1 and CDR2 sequences are LNHDA and SQIVND (reference sequence). The CDR3 totals 14 residues. The CDR3 coding sequence is TGTGCCAGTTCAACGGACAGCGTAAACACTGAAGCTTTCTTT. Its translation: CASSTDSVNTEAFF.

This sequence joins TRBV11-1 and TRBJ2-1; TRBD1 or TRBD2 may be the D gene (5 bases each). In germline, CDR1 is SGHAT, CDR2 FQDESV (reference sequence). V lost 0 bases, J lost 6 bases, and 9 bases lay in between. The CDR3 totals 14 residues. The CDR3 spells CASSLAGVSNEQFF. The CDR3 DNA reads TGTGCCAGCAGCTTAGCGGGGGTCTCCAATGAGCAGTTCTTC. The variable domain in full, with the rest retrieved from reference TRBV11-1 and TRBJ2-1, is EAEVAQSPRYKITEKSQAVAFWCDPISGHATLYWYRQILGQGPELLVQFQDESVVDDSQLPKDRFSAERLKGVDSTLKIQPAELGDSAMYLCASSLAGVSNEQFFGPGTRLTVL.

This chain links TRBV11-2 with TRBJ2-1; 10 bases fit TRBD2. Per germline, CDR1 SGHAT and CDR2 FQNNGV. V was pared by 3 bases and J by 0 bases, with 2 bases of the junction left unmatched. The CDR3 has 16 residues. CDR3 sequence: CASSFTSGTSYNEQFF. CDR3 bases: TGTGCCAGCAGCTTTACTAGCGGGACCTCCTACAATGAGCAGTTCTTC.

The gene calls are TRBV27 and TRBJ2-3, with 8 bases lining up with TRBD2. There are 16 residues in the CDR3. Trimming at V came to 3 bases and at J to 2 bases, leaving 7 bases not matched to a gene. Germline V gene lookup returns CDR1 MNHEY and CDR2 SMNVEV (reference sequence). CDR3 coding DNA: TGTGCCAGCAGTTTCTGGACGGGAGGGCTCACAGATACGCAGTATTTT. Translated, it gives CASSFWTGGLTDTQYF.

The chain joins TRBV9 to TRBJ2-2; D uncertain. The CDR3 spans 12 residues. Germline lookup yields CDR1 SGDLS and CDR2 YYNGEE. V dropped 4 bases and J dropped 6 bases, with 7 bases sitting between them. The CDR3 is CASSSSAGELFF. In DNA, the CDR3 is TGTGCCAGCAGCTCGTCGGCCGGGGAGCTGTTTTTT.

This clone has just a few counts. The V call is TRBV13, the J call TRBJ2-3, with TRBD2 as a possible D gene (6 bases). CDR1 and CDR2 (germline): PRHDT, FYEKMQ (reference sequence). The CDR3 is 15 amino acids. The V and J ends lost 0 bases and 4 bases respectively, with 11 bases between them. This CDR3 reads CASSLGGSGSDTQYF. The CDR3 DNA reads as TGTGCCAGCAGCTTAGGCGGGAGTGGGTCAGATACGCAGTATTTT.

V usage is TRBV28 and J usage is TRBJ1-2, with D possibly TRBD1 on 5 matching bases. Germline lookup yields CDR1 MDHEN and CDR2 SYDVKM. This CDR3 contains 14 residues. V lost 7 bases, J lost 11 bases, and 23 bases lay in between. The CDR3, as DNA: TGTGCCAGCACCCCCACTCCGGGGCCAACAATGTACACCTTC. It yields the protein CASTPTPGPTMYTF.

The chain couples TRBV30 to TRBJ2-1; 8 bases map to TRBD2. The CDR3 loop spans 19 amino acids. CDR1 is GTSNPN and CDR2 is SVGIG in the germline V gene (reference sequence). Germline trimming cut 1 base from V and 5 bases from J; bases unmatched to any gene: 19. This chain's CDR3 is CAWSGSGSPPYRFHNEQFF. CDR3 sequence (DNA): TGTGCCTGGAGTGGGAGCGGGAGCCCGCCTTATCGCTTCCACAATGAGCAGTTCTTC.

This rearrangement joins TRBV4-3 to TRBJ2-5, with 10 bases identical to TRBD2. Germline-derived CDR1 and CDR2 are LGHNA and YSLEER. V lost 1 base, J lost 5 bases, and 7 bases stayed unmatched. This CDR3 spans 16 amino acids. As DNA, the CDR3 is TGCGCCAGCAGCCAAGGAGCTAGCGGGAGCGGGGAGACCCAGTACTTC. Protein: CASSQGASGSGETQYF.

J is TRBJ2-7 and V is TRBV5-6; 8 bases are shared with TRBD2. Trimming at V came to 7 bases and at J to 4 bases, leaving 10 bases not matched to a gene. Germline lookup yields CDR1 SGHDT and CDR2 YYEEEE. The CDR3 sequence is 14 residues long. Here the CDR3 DNA reads TGTGCCAGCCAGCTTAGCGGGGTCAGATACGAGCAGTACTTC. The encoded protein is CASQLSGVRYEQYF.

Here the CDR3 reads CASSLVRDRGKDYGYTF. The CDR3 bases are TGCGCCAGCAGCTTGGTCCGCGACAGGGGGAAGGACTATGGCTACACCTTC. The rearrangement joins TRBV5-1 to TRBJ1-2; the match to TRBD1 covers 9 bases. The CDR3 has 17 residues. CDR1 SGHRS and CDR2 YFSETQ come from the germline V gene. Trimming cost V 0 bases and J 3 bases; bases outside gene matches: 9.

This clone was counted only a few times. This rearrangement joins TRBV19 to TRBJ1-5, with TRBD1 identical over 10 bases. The CDR3 extends over 16 amino acids. Germline V CDR1 and CDR2: LNHDA, SQIVND (reference sequence). The V gene end was trimmed by 5 bases and the J gene end by 4 bases; junction bases not matched to a gene: 8. CDR3 region: CASSGDRGLWNQPQHF. CDR3 sequence (DNA): TGTGCCAGTAGTGGAGACAGGGGGCTTTGGAATCAGCCCCAGCATTTT.

This clone was counted only a few times. This rearrangement joins TRBV19 to TRBJ2-1; D is perhaps TRBD1 or TRBD2 (5 bases each). This CDR3 region has 14 residues. V lost 4 bases and J 0 bases, leaving 7 bases between the germline ends. CDR1 is LNHDA, CDR2 SQIVND, per germline (reference sequence). CDR3 coding DNA: TGTGCCAGTAGTAGGGGGTCCTCCTACAATGAGCAGTTCTTC. Protein sequence: CASSRGSSYNEQFF. Complete variable domain (other parts from reference TRBV19 and TRBJ2-1): DGGITQSPKYLFRKEGQNVTLSCEQNLNHDAMYWYRQDPGQGLRLIYYSQIVNDFQKGDIAEGYSVSREKKESFPLTVTSAQKNPTAFYLCASSRGSSYNEQFFGPGTRLTVL.

This sequence joins TRBV9 and TRBJ2-2; the D gene is possibly TRBD2 (5 bases). Deletions cut 0 bases from V and 4 bases from J, with 7 bases between. Germline V CDR1 and CDR2: SGDLS, YYNGEE. This CDR3 has 14 residues. The CDR3 is CASSVVEGTGELFF. In DNA, the CDR3 is TGTGCCAGCAGCGTAGTCGAGGGCACCGGGGAGCTGTTTTTT.

The chain employs TRBV30 and TRBJ1-5, with TRBD1 matching over 7 bases. This CDR3 is built from 14 residues. The ends lost 2 bases at V and 5 bases at J; junction bases unmatched: 6. CDR1 and CDR2 (germline): GTSNPN, SVGIG (reference sequence). The CDR3 sequence is CAWSSGRGYQPQHF. The CDR3 coding sequence is TGTGCCTGGAGTTCCGGCAGGGGGTATCAGCCCCAGCATTTT.

The CDR3 is CATSRGLQGDQPQHF. The CDR3, as DNA: TGTGCCACCAGCCGTGGACTACAGGGTGATCAGCCCCAGCATTTT. This rearrangement joins TRBV15 to TRBJ1-5; D may be TRBD1 (6 bases). Germline V gene data show CDR1 as LNHNV and CDR2 as YYDKDF (reference sequence). Trimming took off 5 bases at V and 5 bases at J, with 16 bases between the two ends. This CDR3 is 15 amino acids long.

The V and J genes are TRBV2 and TRBJ2-7; TRBD2 matches at 7 bases. Germline V gene lookup returns CDR1 SNHLY and CDR2 FYNNEI. The CDR3 spans 15 residues. Trimming at V came to 6 bases and at J to 0 bases, leaving 8 bases not matched to a gene. The CDR3 sequence is CASRETSAISYEQYF. The CDR3 region has the DNA TGTGCCAGCAGAGAAACTAGCGCGATCTCCTACGAGCAGTACTTC.

This chain links TRBV13 with TRBJ2-7; D call uncertain. The CDR3 extends over 15 amino acids. The germline gives CDR1 PRHDT, CDR2 FYEKMQ (reference sequence). V lost 0 bases and J 3 bases, leaving 12 bases between the germline ends. As DNA, the CDR3 is TGTGCCAGCAGCTTAGGATCCGGTCAGCTCTACGAGCAGTACTTC. Protein product: CASSLGSGQLYEQYF.

The table lists this clone with a few counts. The rearrangement links TRBV27 to TRBJ2-7, with TRBD2 matching 12 bases. CDR1 and CDR2 from the germline V gene are MNHEY and SMNVEV (reference sequence). This CDR3 region has 15 residues. Unmatched junction bases numbered 5, after V lost 5 bases and J lost 3 bases. The CDR3 region is CASSQTSGSSYEQYF. In nucleotides, the CDR3 is TGTGCCAGCAGTCAGACTAGCGGGAGTAGCTACGAGCAGTACTTC.

V and J are TRBV19 and TRBJ1-4; D may be TRBD1 (6 bases). V lost 5 bases, J lost 8 bases, and 21 bases lay in between. CDR3 length: 16 residues. The germline V gene encodes CDR1 LNHDA and CDR2 SQIVND (reference sequence). In nucleotides, the CDR3 is TGTGCCAGTAGTCCAAGGACAGCCCCAAAGGGGGAAAAACTGTTTTTT. Translation: CASSPRTAPKGEKLFF.